This T cell receptor beta chain came from a study of blood T cell repertoires in COVID-19. Study summary: Samples representing acute and convalescent COVID-19 were sourced from the United States, Italy and Spain. PBMCs, B-cell-depleted T cells, or T cells were the source of the cDNA or gDNA that made up the material.

In its sample, this clone was seen many times. Seattle enrolled patients during active infection and tracked them longitudinally. In the authors' methods: Scientists estimated how many nucleated cells there were by amplifying reference gene primers. Sequencing was performed with immunoSEQ multiplex PCR; in TCRdb, only in-frame clones are kept and a portion is missing. V, J and clone size derive from that table, while D and trimming were established from the DNA sequence. In the table there are around 370,000 clones, around 87% of which are singletons. Germline CDR1 and CDR2: SGHNT and YENEEA. Trimming cost V 1 base and J 6 bases; bases outside gene matches: 3. The CDR3 totals 15 residues.

The receptor was isolated from a woman aged 45-59 years with COVID-19, enrolled during active disease. The chain uses TRBV11-3 and TRBJ2-2; TRBD2 aligns across 9 bases. Specimen: peripheral blood. The DNA of the CDR3 is TGTGCCAGCAGCTTAGGGACTAGCGCGGCCGGGGAGCTGTTTTTT. Translation gives CASSLGTSAAGELFF.